This T cell receptor beta chain stems from a study of CD8+CD57+ T cells in acquired aplastic anemia. The overall study: Reads per healthy sample averaged about 9.8 million (CD4+) and under 12 million (CD8+).

Concerning this clonotype: Its cognate antigen is unknown.

Overall study results and limits: A set of twenty-nine CD8+ CDR3 sequences was shared between patients and controls, and these sequences appeared highly expressed in patients.

Genomic DNA acted as the template from which TCR beta VDJ combination and CDR3 sequence profiling were carried out. A single record per CDR3 protein comes from TCRdb applying MiXCR to the reads. The sample lists some 200,000 distinct CDR3 sequences, approximately 35% occurring once. Germline V gene lookup returns CDR1 MDHEN and CDR2 SYDVKM. The CDR3 sequence is 15 residues long. The V gene end was trimmed by 5 bases and the J gene end by 8 bases; junction bases not matched to a gene: 10. The V gene is TRBV28, the J gene TRBJ1-4; 8 bases line up with TRBD1. The specimen was sorted CD4+, CD8+, or CD8+CD57+ T cells (not recorded which) from PBMCs. This clonotype was sampled from a human donor in good health, serving as a control. The CDR3 reads CASSPTTGGGEKLFF. In nucleotides, the CDR3 is TGTGCCAGCAGTCCTACCACAGGGGGAGGCGAAAAACTGTTTTTT.